This T cell receptor beta chain was obtained from a study of cytomegalovirus exposure and HLA in healthy donors. Germline V CDR1 and CDR2: SGHAT, FQNNGV. CDR3 length: 13 residues. The V and J ends lost 5 bases and 2 bases respectively, with 10 bases between them. Here immunoSEQ multiplex PCR was the method, and the copy in TCRdb shows in-frame clones only, minus some. The table records some 190,000 clones, 86% of them present only once. The chain employs TRBV11-2 and TRBJ2-7; D remains ambiguous. Sequencing used PBMCs. The TCR sequence derives from a man younger than 45 in good health and CMV-seropositive. The CDR3 DNA sequence: TGTGCCAGCAGCCACTCCGATACCTACGAGCAGTACTTC. Translated, it gives CASSHSDTYEQYF.